The rows below give T cell receptor beta chains drawn from one sample of a study of radiotherapy plus CTLA-4 blockade in lung cancer. Data came from immunoSEQ multiplex PCR; TCRdb stores just in-frame clones and leaves some out. The table records 75,000 to 100,000 clones, around 88% of them present only once. The source material was peripheral blood, sampled from a patient treated with radiotherapy plus ipilimumab. These receptors were obtained from a human donor with non-small cell lung cancer that progressed on radiotherapy plus ipilimumab. Each CDR3 is given with its conserved first and last residue. A D gene is named only where the DNA matches it firmly. Rows may omit the clone size; those that give it use once, few, many or a size class.

TGCGCCAGCAGCGTAGCACCCCCGGGACAGAGTTACGAGCAGTACTTC,CASSVAPPGQSYEQYF,NA,16,TRBD1,TRBJ2-7,TRBV5-1
TGCGCCAGCAGCCCCGGGACAGGGGGCCAGGAGACCCAGTACTTC,CASSPGTGGQETQYF,NA,15,TRBD1,TRBJ2-5,TRBV5-1
TGTGCCAGCCCCACCTCAGACGTGAACACTGAAGCTTTCTTT,CASPTSDVNTEAFF,few,14,NA,TRBJ1-1,TRBV21-1
TGTGCCAGCAGCTTAGGTTTGCGCGATCTACAGGATACGCAGTATTTT,CASSLGLRDLQDTQYF,NA,16,NA,TRBJ2-3,TRBV7-9
TGTGCCAGTAGTAGGGCGGGACTAGCGTTCGAGCAGTACTTC,CASSRAGLAFEQYF,NA,14,TRBD2,TRBJ2-7,TRBV19
TGTGCCAGTAGTACACCGATAGGGGCTAATGAAAAACTGTTTTTT,CASSTPIGANEKLFF,NA,15,NA,TRBJ1-4,TRBV19
TGTGCCATCAGCCCCGGGCGAGCGGGAGGAGTCAATGAGCAGTTCTTC,CAISPGRAGGVNEQFF,once,16,TRBD2,TRBJ2-1,TRBV10-3
TGTGCCGGTTCATTGGGCCGGAGAGCGTCTGCCACAGATACGCAGTATTTT,CAGSLGRRASATDTQYF,once,17,NA,TRBJ2-3,TRBV2
TGTGCCAGCAAGGGAGATGGGGAGACCCAGTACTTC,CASKGDGETQYF,NA,12,NA,TRBJ2-5,TRBV2
TGTGCCAGCAAAGAATACAGGGGCCTTCAGCCCCAGCATTTT,CASKEYRGLQPQHF,NA,14,TRBD1,TRBJ1-5,TRBV6-1
TGCGCCAGCAGCCAATCGGGCCTGGGGGCTTTCTTT,CASSQSGLGAFF,once,12,NA,TRBJ1-1,TRBV4-1
TGTGCCAGTAGTCCCCCATATCAGAGCGAGCAGTTCTTC,CASSPPYQSEQFF,NA,13,NA,TRBJ2-1,TRBV19
TGTGCCAGCAGCTTCCCCGGACAGTCTAATGAAAAACTGTTTTTT,CASSFPGQSNEKLFF,NA,15,NA,TRBJ1-4,TRBV11-2
TGCGCCAGCAGCTTCGGACTAGCGGGAGGGCATAGCTCCTACGAGCAGTACTTC,CASSFGLAGGHSSYEQYF,NA,18,TRBD2,TRBJ2-7,TRBV5-1
TGTGCCAGCAAGTGGGACCGCACAGATACGCAGTATTTT,CASKWDRTDTQYF,NA,13,NA,TRBJ2-3,TRBV6-6
TGTGCCAGCAGCAACACGGGACTAGCAAACTTAAATGAGCAGTTCTTC,CASSNTGLANLNEQFF,NA,16,TRBD2,TRBJ2-1,TRBV7-6
TGTGCCAGCAGCCAGACCGGGGGGGCTGGAAACACCATATATTTT,CASSQTGGAGNTIYF,once,15,NA,TRBJ1-3,TRBV7-9
TGCGCCAGCAGTGGTACGAGGCACGGGGCTAACTATGGCTACACCTTC,CASSGTRHGANYGYTF,NA,16,NA,TRBJ1-2,TRBV10-2
TGTGCCAGCAGTGACCCGACAGGGGGCAGAAACTATGGCTACACCTTC,CASSDPTGGRNYGYTF,NA,16,TRBD1,TRBJ1-2,TRBV25-1
TGTGCCAGCAGCTGGTGGGGGAACACCGGGGAGCTGTTTTTT,CASSWWGNTGELFF,once,14,NA,TRBJ2-2,TRBV5-8
TGTGCCAGCAGCCGATACTCGGGTAGCGCCGGAGAAGCTTACGAGCAGTACTTC,CASSRYSGSAGEAYEQYF,few,18,NA,TRBJ2-7,TRBV4-2
TGTGCCAGCAGTCCGAACCTCCGGGACAGGGTCGCCTCTGGGGCCAACGTCCTGACTTTC,CASSPNLRDRVASGANVLTF,NA,20,TRBD1,TRBJ2-6,TRBV27
TGTGCCAGCAGCTTGGGCAATTGGGACAACTACGAGCAGTACTTC,CASSLGNWDNYEQYF,NA,15,NA,TRBJ2-7,TRBV5-8